This is a list of T cell receptor beta chains from one sample in a study of T cell repertoires and HLA-DP antigens. No antigen has been identified for these receptors. Clones were sequenced by immunoSEQ multiplex PCR, and TCRdb holds only the in-frame ones, with some missing. The sample has approximately 86,000 clones; about 89% are singletons. The sequenced sample was CD4+ T cells from PBMCs. The receptor set was obtained from a man between 50 and 59 years old in good health and CMV-seronegative. Both conserved end residues are part of each CDR3. A D gene is named only where the DNA matches it firmly. For some rows the clone size is stated as once, few or many, or as a class when expanded; others skip it.

V gene: TRBV6-6; J gene: TRBJ2-7; clone size: .; D gene: TRBD1; CDR3 DNA: TGTGCCAGCAGTTACTCGTGGGACAGCTCCTACGAGCAGTACTTC; CDR3 protein: CASSYSWDSSYEQYF
V gene: TRBV11-2; J gene: TRBJ2-3; clone size: .; D gene: .; CDR3 DNA: TGTGCCAGCAGCCCGACCGGGCCAAGCACACATACGCAGTATTTT; CDR3 protein: CASSPTGPSTHTQYF
V gene: TRBV5-1; J gene: TRBJ2-5; clone size: .; D gene: .; CDR3 DNA: TGCGCCAGCAGCTTGACCGGCAGGGACCAAGAGACCCAGTACTTC; CDR3 protein: CASSLTGRDQETQYF
V gene: TRBV28; J gene: TRBJ2-1; clone size: once; D gene: TRBD2; CDR3 DNA: TGTGCCAGCAGTCCGACGGGACTAGCGAACAATGAGCAGTTCTTC; CDR3 protein: CASSPTGLANNEQFF
V gene: TRBV5-6; J gene: TRBJ2-1; clone size: .; D gene: TRBD2; CDR3 DNA: TGTGCCAGCAGCTTGTTTAGCGGGGGGAATGAGCAGTTCTTC; CDR3 protein: CASSLFSGGNEQFF
V gene: TRBV5-1; J gene: TRBJ2-7; clone size: .; D gene: .; CDR3 DNA: TGCGCCAGCAGCTCAACCGGGTCTAGATCCTACGAGCAGTACTTC; CDR3 protein: CASSSTGSRSYEQYF
V gene: TRBV5-5; J gene: TRBJ2-2; clone size: .; D gene: .; CDR3 DNA: TGTGCCAGCAGCTTGGTCCAGACCGGGGAGCTGTTTTTT; CDR3 protein: CASSLVQTGELFF
V gene: TRBV6-6; J gene: TRBJ2-1; clone size: .; D gene: TRBD2; CDR3 DNA: TGTGCCAGTTCCGGCGTAGCGGGCTCCTACAATGAGCAGTTCTTC; CDR3 protein: CASSGVAGSYNEQFF
V gene: TRBV6-6; J gene: TRBJ2-5; clone size: few; D gene: TRBD2; CDR3 DNA: TGTGCCAGCAGAACCGGGAGGCCAGGAGGAGAGACCCAGTACTTC; CDR3 protein: CASRTGRPGGETQYF
V gene: TRBV11-1; J gene: TRBJ1-2; clone size: .; D gene: .; CDR3 DNA: TGTGCCAGCAGCTTAAGGGCACAGAACTATGGCTACACCTTC; CDR3 protein: CASSLRAQNYGYTF
V gene: TRBV6-5; J gene: TRBJ2-5; clone size: few; D gene: TRBD2; CDR3 DNA: TGTGCCAGCAGTTACTCGACTAGCGGAAAAGAGACCCAGTACTTC; CDR3 protein: CASSYSTSGKETQYF
V gene: TRBV7-2; J gene: TRBJ2-7; clone size: .; D gene: .; CDR3 DNA: TGTGCCAGCAGCTTTAAGACCTCGTCCTACGAGCAGTACTTC; CDR3 protein: CASSFKTSSYEQYF
V gene: TRBV9; J gene: TRBJ1-3; clone size: once; D gene: TRBD1; CDR3 DNA: TGTGCCAGCAGCGTAGTGGGACAGGGGGCTGACACCATATATTTT; CDR3 protein: CASSVVGQGADTIYF
V gene: TRBV19; J gene: TRBJ1-2; clone size: .; D gene: .; CDR3 DNA: TGTGCCAGTAGTTCGCCCGAGGCAGCCTATGGCTACACCTTC; CDR3 protein: CASSSPEAAYGYTF
V gene: TRBV29-1; J gene: TRBJ2-5; clone size: .; D gene: TRBD2; CDR3 DNA: TGCAGCGTTGACAGGGCTAGCGGGGGGGCAAGAGAGACCCAGTACTTC; CDR3 protein: CSVDRASGGARETQYF
V gene: TRBV25-1; J gene: TRBJ1-6; clone size: .; D gene: TRBD1; CDR3 DNA: TGTGCCAGCAGTCCGCCTACAGGGGATAATTCACCCCTCCACTTT; CDR3 protein: CASSPPTGDNSPLHF
V gene: TRBV11-2; J gene: TRBJ2-1; clone size: .; D gene: TRBD2; CDR3 DNA: TGTGCCAGCAGCTTAGCAGGACTAGCGGGTCTCAACAATGAGCAGTTCTTC; CDR3 protein: CASSLAGLAGLNNEQFF
V gene: TRBV6-1; J gene: TRBJ1-1; clone size: .; D gene: .; CDR3 DNA: TGTGCCAGCAGTGAAGCGGCCGTGGCAGGGATATGGAACACTGAAGCTTTCTTT; CDR3 protein: CASSEAAVAGIWNTEAFF
V gene: TRBV5-1; J gene: TRBJ2-6; clone size: .; D gene: TRBD1; CDR3 DNA: TGCGCCAGCAGCTTGTACAGGGGCTCTGGGGCCAACGTCCTGACTTTC; CDR3 protein: CASSLYRGSGANVLTF
V gene: TRBV5-1; J gene: TRBJ2-1; clone size: .; D gene: .; CDR3 DNA: TGCGCCAGCAGCGATACTCCAGGGAGCTCCTACAATGAGCAGTTCTTC; CDR3 protein: CASSDTPGSSYNEQFF
V gene: TRBV27; J gene: TRBJ2-7; clone size: .; D gene: .; CDR3 DNA: TGTGCCAGCAGATTAATCAGGAGCCCCCCCTACGAGCAGTACTTC; CDR3 protein: CASRLIRSPPYEQYF
V gene: TRBV19; J gene: TRBJ1-5; clone size: .; D gene: TRBD1; CDR3 DNA: TGTGCCAGTAGTATGAGGACAGGGGGAAATCAGCCCCAGCATTTT; CDR3 protein: CASSMRTGGNQPQHF
V gene: TRBV19; J gene: TRBJ2-7; clone size: .; D gene: .; CDR3 DNA: TGTGCCAGTAGTAAAGGGGCTAGCGCTACCTACGAGCAGTACTTC; CDR3 protein: CASSKGASATYEQYF
V gene: TRBV28; J gene: TRBJ1-5; clone size: .; D gene: .; CDR3 DNA: TGTGCCAGCAGTTTAGCAGGCGGTCCCAATCAGCCCCAGCATTTT; CDR3 protein: CASSLAGGPNQPQHF